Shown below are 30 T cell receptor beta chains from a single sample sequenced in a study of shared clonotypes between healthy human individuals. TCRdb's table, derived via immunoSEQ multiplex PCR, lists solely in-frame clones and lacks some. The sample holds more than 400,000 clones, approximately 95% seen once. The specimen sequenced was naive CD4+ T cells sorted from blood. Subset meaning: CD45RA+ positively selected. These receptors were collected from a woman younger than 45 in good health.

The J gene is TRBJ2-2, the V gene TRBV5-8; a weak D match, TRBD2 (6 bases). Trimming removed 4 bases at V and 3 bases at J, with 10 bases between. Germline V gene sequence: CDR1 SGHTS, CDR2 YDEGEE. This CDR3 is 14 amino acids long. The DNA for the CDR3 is TGTGCCAGCAGCCATCGACTAGACACCGGGGAGCTGTTTTTT. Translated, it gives CASSHRLDTGELFF.

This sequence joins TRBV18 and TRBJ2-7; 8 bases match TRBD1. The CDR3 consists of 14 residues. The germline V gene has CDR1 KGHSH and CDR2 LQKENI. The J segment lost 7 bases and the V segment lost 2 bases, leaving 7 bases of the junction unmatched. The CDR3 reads CASSPYDRGSEQYF. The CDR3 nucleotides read TGTGCCAGCTCACCATATGACAGGGGTAGTGAGCAGTACTTC.

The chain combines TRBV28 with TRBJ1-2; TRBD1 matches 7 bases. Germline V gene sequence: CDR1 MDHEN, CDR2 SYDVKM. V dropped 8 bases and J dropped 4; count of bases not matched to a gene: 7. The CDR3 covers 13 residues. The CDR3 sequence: CASSFGDSYGYTF. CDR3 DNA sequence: TGTGCCAGCTCATTCGGGGACAGCTATGGCTACACCTTC.

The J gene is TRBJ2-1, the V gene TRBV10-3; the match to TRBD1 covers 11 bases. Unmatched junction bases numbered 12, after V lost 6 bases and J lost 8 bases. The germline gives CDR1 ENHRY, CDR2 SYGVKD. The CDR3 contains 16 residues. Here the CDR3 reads CAIREDRGRSHDEQFF. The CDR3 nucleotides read TGTGCCATCAGGGAGGACAGGGGGCGATCCCACGATGAGCAGTTCTTC.

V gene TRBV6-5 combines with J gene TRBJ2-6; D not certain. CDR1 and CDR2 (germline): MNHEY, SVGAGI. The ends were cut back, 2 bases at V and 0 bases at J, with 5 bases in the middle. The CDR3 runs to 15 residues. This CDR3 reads CASSYLVSGANVLTF. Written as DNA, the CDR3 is TGTGCCAGCAGTTACCTGGTCTCTGGGGCCAACGTCCTGACTTTC.

The CDR3 nucleotides are TGTGCCAGCAGGGTATCCCTTTTCTACGAGCAGTACTTC. The encoded protein is CASRVSLFYEQYF. The chain recombines TRBV2 with TRBJ2-5, with D unclear. With the DNA end fitting TRBJ2-7 better, the J assignment may be wrong. The CDR3 length is 13 residues. Germline V gives CDR1 SNHLY, CDR2 FYNNEI.

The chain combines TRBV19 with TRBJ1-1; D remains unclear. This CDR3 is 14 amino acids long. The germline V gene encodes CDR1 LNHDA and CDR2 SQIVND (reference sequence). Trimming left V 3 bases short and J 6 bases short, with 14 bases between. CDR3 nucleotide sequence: TGTGCCAGTAGTATCCGTGGACGGCCCGCTGAAGCTTTCTTT. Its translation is CASSIRGRPAEAFF.

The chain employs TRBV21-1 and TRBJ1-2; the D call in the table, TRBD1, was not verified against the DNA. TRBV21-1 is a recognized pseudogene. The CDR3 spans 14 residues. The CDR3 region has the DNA TGTGCCAGCACCCTGACAGGTCGGCGTGATGGCTACACCTTC. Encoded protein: CASTLTGRRDGYTF.

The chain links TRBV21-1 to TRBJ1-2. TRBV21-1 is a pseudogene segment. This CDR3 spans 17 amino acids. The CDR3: CASSKAGSKRVSYGYTF. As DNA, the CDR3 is TGTGCCAGCAGCAAAGCGGGCTCCAAGAGGGTTAGCTATGGCTACACCTTC.

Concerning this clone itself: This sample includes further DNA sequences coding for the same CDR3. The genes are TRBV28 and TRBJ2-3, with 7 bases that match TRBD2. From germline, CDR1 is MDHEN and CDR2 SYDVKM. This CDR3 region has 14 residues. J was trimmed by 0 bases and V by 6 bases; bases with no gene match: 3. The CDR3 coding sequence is TGTGCCAGCAGGAGCGGGACTAGCACAGATACGCAGTATTTT. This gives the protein CASRSGTSTDTQYF.

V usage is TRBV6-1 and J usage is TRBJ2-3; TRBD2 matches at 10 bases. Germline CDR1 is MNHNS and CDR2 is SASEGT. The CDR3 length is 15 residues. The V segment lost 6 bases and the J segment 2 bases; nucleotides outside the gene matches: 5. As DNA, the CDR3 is TGTGCCAGCAGACGCCTAGCGGGAGTCACAGATACGCAGTATTTT. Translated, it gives CASRRLAGVTDTQYF.

For the CDR3, the DNA is TGTGCCAGCAGCGGCCGGGACACGGGAGAGGAAGCTTTCTTT. Protein product: CASSGRDTGEEAFF. The chain joins TRBV7-9 to TRBJ1-1; TRBD1 might be the D (6 bases). The V gene lost 5 bases and the J gene lost 8 bases, with 18 bases spanning the gap. Germline CDR1 is SEHNR and CDR2 is FQNEAQ (reference sequence). The CDR3 is 14 amino acids.

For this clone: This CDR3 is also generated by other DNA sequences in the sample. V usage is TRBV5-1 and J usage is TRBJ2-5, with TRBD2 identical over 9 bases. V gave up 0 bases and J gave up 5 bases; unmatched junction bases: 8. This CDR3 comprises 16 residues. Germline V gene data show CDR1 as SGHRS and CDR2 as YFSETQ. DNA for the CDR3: TGCGCCAGCAGCTTGGGTGCGGGAGGGCCCCAGGAGACCCAGTACTTC. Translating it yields CASSLGAGGPQETQYF.

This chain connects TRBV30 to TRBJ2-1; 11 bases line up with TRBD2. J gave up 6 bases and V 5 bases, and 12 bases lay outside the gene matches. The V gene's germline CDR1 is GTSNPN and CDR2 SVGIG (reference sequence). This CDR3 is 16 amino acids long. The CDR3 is CAWSMLGLAVGNEQFF. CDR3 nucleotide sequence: TGTGCCTGGTCCATGCTGGGACTAGCGGTCGGCAATGAGCAGTTCTTC.

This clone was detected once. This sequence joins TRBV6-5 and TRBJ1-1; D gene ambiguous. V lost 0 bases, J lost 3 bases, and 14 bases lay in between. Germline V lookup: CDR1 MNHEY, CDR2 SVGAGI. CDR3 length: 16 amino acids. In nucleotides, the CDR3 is TGTGCCAGCAGTTACTCGGAGCTTAAGTTATACACTGAAGCTTTCTTT. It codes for CASSYSELKLYTEAFF.

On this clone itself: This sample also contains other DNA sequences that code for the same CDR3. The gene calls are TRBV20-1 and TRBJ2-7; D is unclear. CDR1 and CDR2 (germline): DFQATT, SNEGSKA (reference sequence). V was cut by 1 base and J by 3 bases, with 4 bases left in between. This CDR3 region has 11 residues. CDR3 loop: CSARAGYEQYF. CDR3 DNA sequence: TGCAGTGCTAGAGCCGGCTACGAGCAGTACTTC.

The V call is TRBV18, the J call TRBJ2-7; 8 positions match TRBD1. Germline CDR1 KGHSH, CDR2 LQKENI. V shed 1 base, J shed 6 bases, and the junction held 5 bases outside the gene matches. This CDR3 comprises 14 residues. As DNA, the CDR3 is TGTGCCAGCTCACCACTAGACAGGGGTGGCGAGCAGTACTTC. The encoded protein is CASSPLDRGGEQYF.

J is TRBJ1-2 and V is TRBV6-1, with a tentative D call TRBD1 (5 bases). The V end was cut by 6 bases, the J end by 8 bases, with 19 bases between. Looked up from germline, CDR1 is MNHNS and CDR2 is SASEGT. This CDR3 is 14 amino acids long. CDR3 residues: CASSGGWGWGGYTF. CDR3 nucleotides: TGTGCCAGCAGCGGTGGCTGGGGATGGGGCGGCTACACCTTC.

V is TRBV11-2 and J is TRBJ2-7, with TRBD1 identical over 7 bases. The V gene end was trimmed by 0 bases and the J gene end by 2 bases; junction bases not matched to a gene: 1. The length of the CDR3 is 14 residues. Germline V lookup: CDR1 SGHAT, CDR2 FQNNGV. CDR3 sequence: CASSLEGTAYEQYF. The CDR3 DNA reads TGTGCCAGCAGCTTAGAAGGGACAGCCTACGAGCAGTACTTC. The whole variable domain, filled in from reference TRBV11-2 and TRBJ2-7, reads EAGVAQSPRYKIIEKRQSVAFWCNPISGHATLYWYQQILGQGPKLLIQFQNNGVVDDSQLPKDRFSAERLKGVDSTLKIQPAKLEDSAVYLCASSLEGTAYEQYFGPGTRLTVT.

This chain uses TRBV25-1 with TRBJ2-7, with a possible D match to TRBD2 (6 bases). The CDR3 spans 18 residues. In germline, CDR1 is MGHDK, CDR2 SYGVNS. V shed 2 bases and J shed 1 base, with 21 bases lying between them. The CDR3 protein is CASSEIPGRAGQSYEQYF. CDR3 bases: TGTGCCAGCAGTGAAATCCCCGGGAGAGCAGGGCAATCCTACGAGCAGTACTTC.

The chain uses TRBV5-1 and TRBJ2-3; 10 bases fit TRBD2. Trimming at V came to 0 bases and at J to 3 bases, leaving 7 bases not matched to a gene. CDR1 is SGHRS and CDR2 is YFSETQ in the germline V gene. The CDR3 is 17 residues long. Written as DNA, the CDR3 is TGCGCCAGCAGCTTGGCCTCGGGACTAGCGATAACAGATACGCAGTATTTT. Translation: CASSLASGLAITDTQYF.

The CDR3 region is CATSTRDRYNEQFF. Written as DNA, the CDR3 is TGTGCCACCAGCACCCGGGACAGATACAATGAGCAGTTCTTC. This sequence joins TRBV15 and TRBJ2-1; 7 bases match TRBD1. Germline V gene lookup returns CDR1 LNHNV and CDR2 YYDKDF (reference sequence). This CDR3 contains 14 residues. V was clipped by 4 bases and J by 4 bases; unmatched bases: 4.

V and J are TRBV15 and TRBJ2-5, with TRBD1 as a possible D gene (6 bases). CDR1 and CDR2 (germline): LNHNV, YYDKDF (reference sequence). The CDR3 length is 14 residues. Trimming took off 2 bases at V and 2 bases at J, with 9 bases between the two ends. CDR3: CATSRFRGQETQYF. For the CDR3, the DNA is TGTGCCACCAGCAGATTCAGGGGACAAGAGACCCAGTACTTC.

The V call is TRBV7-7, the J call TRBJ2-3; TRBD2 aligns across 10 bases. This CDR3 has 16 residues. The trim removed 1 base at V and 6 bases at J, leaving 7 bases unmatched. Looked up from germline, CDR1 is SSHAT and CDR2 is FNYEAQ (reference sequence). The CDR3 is CASSLGEREGLDTQYF. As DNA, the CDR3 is TGTGCCAGCAGCTTAGGGGAGCGGGAGGGCCTGGATACGCAGTATTTT.

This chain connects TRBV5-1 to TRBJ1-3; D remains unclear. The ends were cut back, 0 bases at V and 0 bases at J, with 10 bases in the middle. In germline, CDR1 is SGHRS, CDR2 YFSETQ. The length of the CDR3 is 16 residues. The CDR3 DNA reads TGCGCCAGCAGCTTGGGGCCGGCCTTCTCTGGAAACACCATATATTTT. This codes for CASSLGPAFSGNTIYF.

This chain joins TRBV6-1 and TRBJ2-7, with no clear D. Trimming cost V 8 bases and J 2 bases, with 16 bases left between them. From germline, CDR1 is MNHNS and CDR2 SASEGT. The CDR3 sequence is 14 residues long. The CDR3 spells CASLPNIGAYEQYF. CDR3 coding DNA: TGTGCCAGCTTGCCCAACATTGGGGCCTACGAGCAGTACTTC.

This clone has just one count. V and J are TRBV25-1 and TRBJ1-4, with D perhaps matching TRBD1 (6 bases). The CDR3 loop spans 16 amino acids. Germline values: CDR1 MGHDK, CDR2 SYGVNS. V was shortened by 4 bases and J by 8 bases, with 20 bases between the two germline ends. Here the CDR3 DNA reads TGTGCCAGCAGTGTAAGCGGACAGCCCGGTCGAGAAAAACTGTTTTTT. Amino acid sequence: CASSVSGQPGREKLFF.

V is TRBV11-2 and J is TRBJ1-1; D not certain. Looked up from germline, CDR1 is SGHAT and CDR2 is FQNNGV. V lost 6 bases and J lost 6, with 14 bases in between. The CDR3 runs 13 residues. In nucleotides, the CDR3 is TGTGCCAGCAGACCAGTCGCTCAGGCTGAAGCTTTCTTT. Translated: CASRPVAQAEAFF.

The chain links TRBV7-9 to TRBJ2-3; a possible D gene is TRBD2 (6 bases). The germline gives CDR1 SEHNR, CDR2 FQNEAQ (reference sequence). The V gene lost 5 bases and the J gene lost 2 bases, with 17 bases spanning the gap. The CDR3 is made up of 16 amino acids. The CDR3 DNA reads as TGTGCCAGCAGCCTCCGGGACTTCGAACTCACAGATACGCAGTATTTT. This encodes CASSLRDFELTDTQYF.

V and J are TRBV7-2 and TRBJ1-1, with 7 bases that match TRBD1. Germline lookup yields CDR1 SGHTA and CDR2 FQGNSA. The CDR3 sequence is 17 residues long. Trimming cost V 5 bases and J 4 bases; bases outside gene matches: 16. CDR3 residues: CASSLVGSGTVLTEAFF. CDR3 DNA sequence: TGTGCCAGCAGCCTCGTAGGGTCCGGGACAGTTCTCACTGAAGCTTTCTTT. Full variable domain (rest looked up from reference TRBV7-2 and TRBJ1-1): GAGVSQSPSNKVTEKGKDVELRCDPISGHTALYWYRQSLGQGLEFLIYFQGNSAPDKSGLPSDRFSAERTGGSVSTLTIQRTQQEDSAVYLCASSLVGSGTVLTEAFFGQGTRLTVV.